This T cell receptor beta chain was found in a study of blood T cell repertoires in COVID-19. Turning to the study itself: Sites across the United States, Italy and Spain contributed samples from acute and convalescent COVID-19.

V lost 5 bases and J lost 0, with 11 bases in between. The CDR3 contains 15 residues. The germline V gene has CDR1 SGHRS and CDR2 YFSETQ. This table comes from immunoSEQ multiplex PCR, and its TCRdb copy is limited to in-frame clones, with some not included. In the table there are 20,000 to 25,000 clones, about 83% of which are singletons. This clone was observed a few times. The chain carries TRBV5-1 and TRBJ2-2; D is ambiguous. Sequenced sample: peripheral blood. The sequence derives from a human donor with active COVID-19. The donor label of this sample is uncertain. The CDR3 nucleotides are TGCGCCAGCAGAGAGGCGCTAGCGAACACCGGGGAGCTGTTTTTT. This encodes CASREALANTGELFF.